Below are 25 T cell receptor beta chains sequenced from a single sample in a study of CD8 T cells in Susac syndrome. Random hexamers were used to reverse transcribe an amount of roughly 0.45 to 1 ug RNA. TCRdb reprocessed the immunoSEQ multiplex PCR reads with MiXCR, giving one entry per CDR3 protein. This sample carries around 110,000 distinct CDR3 sequences, 94% of them seen once, and the ten largest clones take around 0.41%. Source material: CD8+ T cells from PBMCs. All receptors derive from a human donor with Susac syndrome.

The chain is built from TRBV27 and TRBJ2-4; D is ambiguous. Trimming stripped 3 bases from V and 5 bases from J, with 11 bases between. This CDR3 spans 14 amino acids. In germline, CDR1 is MNHEY, CDR2 SMNVEV (reference sequence). Written as DNA, the CDR3 is TGTGCCAGCAGTTTGGTCGACGATCAAAACATTCAGTACTTC. Translating gives CASSLVDDQNIQYF.

V and J are TRBV4-3 and TRBJ2-7; 9 nucleotides match TRBD1. CDR1 and CDR2 (germline): LGHNA, YSLEER. V lost 1 base, J lost 2 bases, and 3 bases stayed unmatched. The CDR3 extends over 15 amino acids. The CDR3 sequence: CASSQVGTGTYEQYF. The CDR3 DNA is TGCGCCAGCAGCCAAGTCGGGACAGGGACCTACGAGCAGTACTTC.

The V call is TRBV20-1, the J call TRBJ2-1, with 14 bases aligning to TRBD2. This CDR3 comprises 14 residues. Trimming at V came to 2 bases and at J to 7 bases, leaving 1 base not matched to a gene. Looked up from germline, CDR1 is DFQATT and CDR2 is SNEGSKA (reference sequence). CDR3 coding DNA: TGCAGTGCTAGACGACTAGCGGGGGGGAATGAGCAGTTCTTC. This gives the protein CSARRLAGGNEQFF.

This chain uses TRBV7-2 with TRBJ1-2; D is uncertain. This CDR3 is built from 13 residues. From germline, CDR1 is SGHTA and CDR2 FQGNSA. V lost 1 base and J 2 bases, leaving 5 bases between the germline ends. CDR3 protein: CASSLGPNYGYTF. CDR3 coding DNA: TGTGCCAGCAGCTTAGGGCCGAACTATGGCTACACCTTC.

This clonotype was seen just once. The chain uses TRBV5-6 and TRBJ2-1; D is unresolved. CDR1 and CDR2 from the germline V gene are SGHDT and YYEEEE. The V and J ends lost 0 bases and 5 bases respectively, with 9 bases between them. The CDR3 is made up of 14 amino acids. The CDR3 protein is CASSLGLTDNEQFF. CDR3 bases: TGTGCCAGCAGCTTGGGGCTGACGGACAATGAGCAGTTCTTC.

The V and J genes are TRBV15 and TRBJ2-7; no firm D call. Deletions cut 5 bases from V and 4 bases from J, with 12 bases between. The CDR3 is 13 residues long. Germline V CDR1 and CDR2: LNHNV, YYDKDF (reference sequence). The DNA of the CDR3 is TGTGCCACCAGCCCCCGGACCGGGTACGAGCAGTACTTC. It is translated as CATSPRTGYEQYF. Combining the CDR3 with reference TRBV15 and TRBJ2-7 gives the whole variable domain DAMVIQNPRYQVTQFGKPVTLSCSQTLNHNVMYWYQQKSSQAPKLLFHYYDKDFNNEADTPDNFQSRRPNTSFCFLDIRSPGLGDTAMYLCATSPRTGYEQYFGPGTRLTVT.

This chain uses TRBV3-1 with TRBJ2-1, with D perhaps matching TRBD1 or TRBD2 (5 bases each). Deletions cut 8 bases from V and 1 base from J, with 6 bases between. Germline lookup yields CDR1 LGHDT and CDR2 YNNKEL (reference sequence). There are 12 residues in the CDR3. The CDR3 loop is CASGGSYNEQFF. The CDR3, as DNA: TGTGCCAGCGGGGGTTCCTACAATGAGCAGTTCTTC.

The genes are TRBV4-1 and TRBJ1-1; D gene ambiguous. Per the germline V gene, CDR1 is MGHRA and CDR2 is YSYEKL. This CDR3 is built from 12 residues. The V end was cut by 1 base, the J end by 10 bases, with 10 bases between. CDR3 protein: CASSQARLPAFF. In DNA form, the CDR3 reads TGCGCCAGCAGCCAAGCGAGGTTACCAGCTTTCTTT.

DNA of the CDR3: TGTGCCAGCAGCCGAAGGGCCCATCAGCCCCAGCATTTT. Amino acids: CASSRRAHQPQHF. V and J are TRBV3-1 and TRBJ1-5; unclear D gene. Germline assignment: CDR1 LGHDT and CDR2 YNNKEL (reference sequence). V lost 4 bases, J lost 5 bases, and 9 bases lay in between. This CDR3 has 13 amino acids.

The chain links TRBV7-9 to TRBJ2-5; a weak D match, TRBD2 (5 bases). This CDR3 comprises 15 residues. Germline assignment: CDR1 SEHNR and CDR2 FQNEAQ (reference sequence). Trimming cost V 1 base and J 4 bases, with 13 bases left between them. The CDR3: CASSLDRAAGETQYF. DNA of the CDR3: TGTGCCAGCAGCTTAGATCGAGCGGCGGGAGAGACCCAGTACTTC.

The chain is built from TRBV27 and TRBJ2-2; D uncertain. Germline-derived CDR1 and CDR2 are MNHEY and SMNVEV (reference sequence). V was clipped by 7 bases and J by 6 bases, with 12 bases between them. This CDR3 comprises 13 residues. The CDR3 DNA reads TGTGCCAGCAAGGTGGGGTTACCCGGGGAGCTGTTTTTT. It is translated as CASKVGLPGELFF.

The table lists this clonotype with a count of one. The chain uses TRBV9 and TRBJ2-3, with a weak D call TRBD2 (5 bases). V lost 3 bases to trimming and J lost 2 bases, with 13 bases between them. Germline V gene lookup returns CDR1 SGDLS and CDR2 YYNGEE. CDR3 length equals 15 residues. This chain's CDR3 is CASSGKDGVTDTQYF. Written as DNA, the CDR3 is TGTGCCAGCAGCGGAAAAGACGGGGTCACAGATACGCAGTATTTT. Together with reference TRBV9 and TRBJ2-3, the CDR3 gives the full variable domain: DSGVTQTPKHLITATGQRVTLRCSPRSGDLSVYWYQQSLDQGLQFLIQYYNGEERAKGNILERFSAQQFPDLHSELNLSSLELGDSALYFCASSGKDGVTDTQYFGPGTRLTVL.

CDR3 protein: CASSSLAGSSEQYF. The CDR3 bases are TGTGCCAGCAGTTCTCTAGCGGGGTCATCGGAGCAGTATTTT. The genes are TRBV12-3 or TRBV12-4 and TRBJ2-3, with 9 bases matching TRBD2. This CDR3 region has 14 residues. J gave up 11 bases and V 4 bases, and 10 bases lay outside the gene matches.

The V gene is TRBV9, the J gene TRBJ2-3; D gene ambiguous. The germline V gene encodes CDR1 SGDLS and CDR2 YYNGEE. The CDR3 totals 15 residues. Trimming removed 0 bases at V and 2 bases at J, with 10 bases between. CDR3 residues: CASSVEVQNTDTQYF. CDR3 DNA: TGTGCCAGCAGCGTAGAGGTACAGAACACAGATACGCAGTATTTT.

The CDR3 spells CASSPPGTSQAFF. The DNA of the CDR3 is TGTGCCAGCAGCCCACCCGGGACATCCCAAGCTTTCTTT. The chain is built from TRBV3-1 and TRBJ1-1; possibly TRBD1 for D (6 bases). Trimming removed 4 bases from V and 9 bases from J, with 15 bases in between. Germline lookup yields CDR1 LGHDT and CDR2 YNNKEL (reference sequence). The CDR3 loop spans 13 amino acids.

The chain employs TRBV9 and TRBJ2-3; 10 bases are a match to TRBD2. Germline CDR1 and CDR2: SGDLS and YYNGEE. This CDR3 is built from 15 residues. After removal of 5 bases from V and 2 bases from J, the junction contained 5 bases not matched to a gene. CDR3 bases: TGTGCCAGCAGTTATAGCGGGGGGTTCACAGATACGCAGTATTTT. Its translation: CASSYSGGFTDTQYF.

The CDR3: CSVEGAEKLFF. CDR3 nucleotide sequence: TGCAGCGTTGAGGGGGCGGAAAAACTGTTTTTT. V usage is TRBV29-1 and J usage is TRBJ1-4, with a possible D match to TRBD1 (6 bases). CDR3 size: 11 residues. Per germline, CDR1 SQVTM and CDR2 ANQGSEA. V lost 3 bases and J lost 8, with 7 bases in between. Full variable domain (rest looked up from reference TRBV29-1 and TRBJ1-4): SAVISQKPSRDICQRGTSLTIQCQVDSQVTMMFWYRQQPGQSLTLIATANQGSEATYESGFVIDKFPISRPNLTFSTLTVSNMSPEDSSIYLCSVEGAEKLFFGSGTQLSVL.

The chain links TRBV6-5 to TRBJ1-2, with 8 nucleotides matching TRBD1. The CDR3 is 13 amino acids. V lost 6 bases to trimming and J lost 4 bases; unmatched junction nucleotides: 4. The germline V gene encodes CDR1 MNHEY and CDR2 SVGAGI. The CDR3: CASRRQGSYGYTF. Written as DNA, the CDR3 is TGTGCCAGCAGACGACAGGGGAGCTATGGCTACACCTTC.

The rearrangement links TRBV9 to TRBJ1-2; D gene uncertain. CDR3 length: 13 amino acids. Germline V gene lookup returns CDR1 SGDLS and CDR2 YYNGEE. Trimming took 0 bases from V and 2 from J, leaving 5 bases between them. CDR3 in amino acids: CASSVGDNYGYTF. CDR3 DNA: TGTGCCAGCAGCGTAGGAGACAACTATGGCTACACCTTC.

J is TRBJ2-6 and V is TRBV7-9; D possibly corresponds to TRBD1 (5 bases). The V and J ends lost 4 bases and 7 bases respectively, with 8 bases between them. Germline CDR1 and CDR2: SEHNR and FQNEAQ (reference sequence). The CDR3 sequence is 13 residues long. This CDR3 reads CASSSQGANVLTF. CDR3 sequence (DNA): TGTGCCAGCAGCTCGCAGGGAGCCAACGTCCTGACTTTC.

The chain is built from TRBV7-6 and TRBJ2-1; 7 positions match TRBD2. After removal of 3 bases from V and 6 bases from J, the junction contained 8 bases not matched to a gene. This CDR3 has 15 residues. Germline CDR1 and CDR2: SGHVS and FNYEAQ. The CDR3 region is CASSFTAGVLNEQFF. CDR3 in DNA: TGTGCCAGCAGCTTCACTGCGGGGGTACTCAATGAGCAGTTCTTC.

The chain is built from TRBV29-1 and TRBJ2-1; no firm D call. From germline, CDR1 is SQVTM and CDR2 ANQGSEA. The CDR3 covers 11 residues. V lost 7 bases and J 9 bases, leaving 13 bases between the germline ends. This chain's CDR3 is CSAPVGGEQFF. The CDR3 DNA reads TGCAGCGCTCCGGTGGGCGGTGAGCAGTTCTTC.

The chain links TRBV20-1 to TRBJ2-7; 8 bases match TRBD1. Looked up from germline, CDR1 is DFQATT and CDR2 is SNEGSKA (reference sequence). The CDR3 spans 12 residues. The junction had 7 bases not matched to a gene; V was cut back by 3 bases and J by 9 bases. The CDR3 loop reads CSAREQGEVQYF. The DNA for the CDR3 is TGCAGTGCTAGGGAACAGGGGGAAGTGCAGTACTTC.

The chain couples TRBV20-1 to TRBJ1-1; D is perhaps TRBD1 (5 bases). Between the trimmed V and J ends, which lost 1 base and 0 bases, there was a span of 6 bases. CDR1 is DFQATT and CDR2 is SNEGSKA in the germline V gene (reference sequence). This CDR3 has 13 amino acids. CDR3 nucleotides: TGCAGTGCTAGAGGGGGCATGAACACTGAAGCTTTCTTT. Protein product: CSARGGMNTEAFF.

The CDR3 region is CASSPFGEFSNTGELFF. CDR3 nucleotide sequence: TGTGCCAGCTCACCATTCGGGGAATTTTCGAACACCGGGGAGCTGTTTTTT. This rearrangement joins TRBV18 to TRBJ2-2; tentative D call: TRBD2 (5 bases). Deletions cut 2 bases from V and 0 bases from J, with 13 bases between. Looked up from germline, CDR1 is KGHSH and CDR2 is LQKENI. This CDR3 contains 17 residues.